Each of the 27 T cell receptor beta chains below was sequenced from the same sample in a study of neurological immune-mediated disorders. In TCRdb, the 5' RACE reads were re-called with MiXCR into one record per CDR3 protein. The sample shows around 30,000 distinct CDR3 sequences, approximately 1.5% of them seen only once. The sequenced sample was PBMCs. These receptor sequences come from a woman aged 25 to 39 with multiple sclerosis.

The table lists this clonotype with many counts. V usage is TRBV25-1 and J usage is TRBJ2-5; D call uncertain. The CDR3 extends over 12 amino acids. CDR1 and CDR2 from the germline V gene are MGHDK and SYGVNS. Trimming pared 4 bases from V and 5 bases from J, leaving 8 bases between. This CDR3 reads CASSAFGETQYF. The CDR3 DNA follows: TGTGCCAGCAGTGCTTTCGGGGAGACCCAGTACTTC.

This clonotype was detected ten times or more. The chain couples TRBV3-1 to TRBJ1-6, with D maybe TRBD1 (5 bases). The CDR3 sequence is 13 residues long. V lost 8 bases, J lost 4 bases, and 9 bases lay in between. Germline V CDR1 and CDR2: LGHDT, YNNKEL (reference sequence). The CDR3 nucleotides read TGTGCCAGCGGAGACAGTTATAATTCACCCCTCCACTTT. Amino acid sequence: CASGDSYNSPLHF.

There are a few counts of this clonotype. This chain connects TRBV6-5 to TRBJ2-3; D is possibly TRBD1 (5 bases). Germline CDR1 reads MNHEY; CDR2 reads SVGAGI. The ends were cut back, 4 bases at V and 3 bases at J, with 8 bases in the middle. The length of the CDR3 is 13 residues. Here the CDR3 DNA reads TGTGCCAGCAGTTTCCCAGGGACAGATACGCAGTATTTT. Its protein product is CASSFPGTDTQYF.

This clonotype was detected many times. The chain is built from TRBV20-1 and TRBJ2-3; 8 positions match TRBD2. Germline trimming cut 3 bases from V and 2 bases from J; bases unmatched to any gene: 13. The germline CDR1 and CDR2 sequences are DFQATT and SNEGSKA (reference sequence). The CDR3 is 17 residues long. The CDR3 nucleotides read TGCAGTGCTAGGCCCCCCGGGCGGGGGGCCAACACAGATACGCAGTATTTT. It codes for CSARPPGRGANTDTQYF.

This clonotype occurred many times. This chain connects TRBV7-2 to TRBJ2-5; 7 nucleotides line up with TRBD2. With V trimmed by 1 base and J by 6 bases, 5 bases remained unmatched. The CDR3 has 14 residues. Germline lookup yields CDR1 SGHTA and CDR2 FQGNSA. The CDR3 loop is CASSLDRGEKTQYF. CDR3 nucleotide sequence: TGTGCCAGCAGCTTAGACCGGGGGGAAAAGACCCAGTACTTC. The full variable domain, with the rest looked up from reference TRBV7-2 and TRBJ2-5, is GAGVSQSPSNKVTEKGKDVELRCDPISGHTALYWYRQSLGQGLEFLIYFQGNSAPDKSGLPSDRFSAERTGGSVSTLTIQRTQQEDSAVYLCASSLDRGEKTQYFGPGTRLLVL.

This clonotype was seen repeatedly, ten times or more. This sequence joins TRBV5-1 and TRBJ1-6, with 9 bases matching TRBD1. The trim removed 1 base at V and 10 bases at J, leaving 9 bases unmatched. The CDR3 has 16 residues. Germline V gene sequence: CDR1 SGHRS, CDR2 YFSETQ. The CDR3 DNA sequence: TGCGCCAGCAGCTTGAGTTCCCGGACAGGGGTCTCACCCCTCCACTTT. Translating it yields CASSLSSRTGVSPLHF.

This clonotype was seen repeatedly, ten times or more. V gene TRBV20-1 combines with J gene TRBJ1-5; no firm D call. The CDR3 has 15 amino acids. V dropped 6 bases and J dropped 2 bases, with 17 bases sitting between them. Per germline, CDR1 DFQATT and CDR2 SNEGSKA (reference sequence). This CDR3 reads CSASSIVAGNQPQHF. The DNA of the CDR3 is TGCAGTGCCAGCTCAATCGTGGCTGGCAATCAGCCCCAGCATTTT.

Judged by abundance, this clonotype is medium-sized (0.01 to 0.1%). The genes are TRBV9 and TRBJ2-7; TRBD1 aligns across 8 bases. The CDR3 is 14 residues long. J lost 3 bases, V lost 5 bases, and 7 bases had no gene match. CDR1 is SGDLS and CDR2 is YYNGEE in the germline V gene. The CDR3 here is CASSAIGQGYEQYF. The CDR3 nucleotides are TGTGCCAGCAGTGCTATTGGACAGGGCTACGAGCAGTACTTC.

This clonotype was counted ten times or more. The chain uses TRBV5-1 and TRBJ2-3, with D uncertain. CDR1 SGHRS and CDR2 YFSETQ come from the germline V gene. V lost 2 bases and J 1 base, leaving 8 bases between the germline ends. CDR3 length: 14 amino acids. CDR3 residues: CASSFFRRTDTQYF. CDR3 sequence (DNA): TGCGCCAGCAGCTTTTTCCGCCGCACAGATACGCAGTATTTT.

This clonotype was found many times. J is TRBJ2-1 and V is TRBV20-1, with 12 bases identical to TRBD2. The CDR3 sequence is 16 residues long. Germline lookup yields CDR1 DFQATT and CDR2 SNEGSKA (reference sequence). The V and J ends lost 1 base and 7 bases, in that order; junction bases with no gene match: 8. CDR3 coding DNA: TGCAGTGCTAGAGCCAAACTAGCGGGGGGATGGAATGAGCAGTTCTTC. This codes for CSARAKLAGGWNEQFF.

This clonotype was seen at least ten times. The V call is TRBV24-1, the J call TRBJ2-1; no firm D call. V dropped 4 bases and J dropped 2 bases, with 8 bases sitting between them. The CDR3 consists of 14 residues. Germline values: CDR1 KGHDR, CDR2 SFDVKD. CDR3 amino acids: CATSEAAPYNEQFF. CDR3 nucleotides: TGTGCCACCAGTGAGGCGGCTCCCTACAATGAGCAGTTCTTC.

The J gene is TRBJ2-5, the V gene TRBV25-1; D may be TRBD1 (5 bases). The germline gives CDR1 MGHDK, CDR2 SYGVNS. Trimming took 1 base from V and 7 from J, leaving 13 bases between them. CDR3 length: 14 amino acids. The CDR3 loop reads CASSESGRVGTQYF. CDR3 sequence (DNA): TGTGCCAGCAGTGAATCGGGCAGGGTGGGGACCCAGTACTTC. Complete variable domain (other parts from reference TRBV25-1 and TRBJ2-5): EADIYQTPRYLVIGTGKKITLECSQTMGHDKMYWYQQDPGMELHLIHYSYGVNSTEKGDLSSESTVSRIRTEHFPLTLESARPSHTSQYLCASSESGRVGTQYFGPGTRLLVL.

This clonotype was found many times. This chain uses TRBV5-1 with TRBJ2-3; TRBD1 agrees at 11 bases. The V segment lost 3 bases and the J segment 6 bases; nucleotides outside the gene matches: 6. The germline CDR1 and CDR2 sequences are SGHRS and YFSETQ. This CDR3 has 15 amino acids. CDR3 sequence: CASSSGQGAVDTQYF. CDR3 in DNA: TGCGCCAGCAGCTCCGGACAGGGGGCAGTGGATACGCAGTATTTT.

V is TRBV20-1 and J is TRBJ2-1, with D possibly matching TRBD2 (7 bases). Trimming removed 7 bases at V and 9 bases at J, with 22 bases between. Germline-derived CDR1 and CDR2 are DFQATT and SNEGSKA (reference sequence). The CDR3 consists of 14 residues. In DNA, the CDR3 is TGCAGTGTTTCAGAGGGGGGGCACTACGGTGAGCAGTTCTTC. Translating it yields CSVSEGGHYGEQFF.

This clonotype came up many times. The chain uses TRBV6-5 and TRBJ2-1, with D maybe TRBD1 (6 bases). The CDR3 totals 13 residues. The ends were cut back, 3 bases at V and 7 bases at J, with 10 bases in the middle. The germline V gene has CDR1 MNHEY and CDR2 SVGAGI. The CDR3 DNA reads TGTGCCAGCAGTTATTTCAGGGGAAATGAGCAGTTCTTC. As protein: CASSYFRGNEQFF.

This clonotype was seen ten or more times. V and J are TRBV28 and TRBJ1-1; D is undetermined. V was shortened by 2 bases and J by 6 bases, with 13 bases between the two germline ends. Germline V CDR1 and CDR2: MDHEN, SYDVKM. CDR3 size: 14 residues. The CDR3: CASSLSPPYAEAFF. Here the CDR3 DNA reads TGTGCCAGCAGTTTAAGCCCCCCCTACGCTGAAGCTTTCTTT.

In its sample, this clonotype was seen many times. The chain has TRBV20-1 and TRBJ2-5, with D maybe TRBD2 (6 bases). CDR1 is DFQATT, CDR2 SNEGSKA, per germline (reference sequence). The CDR3 covers 12 residues. Trimming pared 6 bases from V and 1 base from J, leaving 9 bases between. The CDR3 protein is CSAVGGQETQYF. CDR3 bases: TGCAGTGCCGTCGGGGGCCAAGAGACCCAGTACTTC.

This clonotype was seen ten or more times. The chain combines TRBV3-1 with TRBJ2-5; D not resolved. V lost 4 bases and J 4 bases, leaving 13 bases between the germline ends. This CDR3 contains 14 residues. Germline CDR1 LGHDT, CDR2 YNNKEL (reference sequence). The CDR3 sequence is CASSLTWTGETQYF. The CDR3 coding sequence is TGTGCCAGCAGCCTCACTTGGACGGGAGAGACCCAGTACTTC.

This clonotype has only a few counts. This chain joins TRBV12-3 or TRBV12-4 and TRBJ1-1; D unclear. The CDR3 covers 16 residues. Trimming removed 0 bases at V and 3 bases at J, with 14 bases between. The CDR3: CASSLAQGWKHTEAFF. The CDR3 DNA reads as TGTGCCAGCAGTTTAGCGCAAGGATGGAAACACACTGAAGCTTTCTTT.

This clonotype has at least ten counts. V usage is TRBV7-8 and J usage is TRBJ2-3; no definite D call. The germline V gene has CDR1 SGHVS and CDR2 FQNEAQ. The CDR3 extends over 14 amino acids. V shed 7 bases and J shed 4 bases, with 15 bases lying between them. The CDR3 DNA follows: TGTGCCAGCACCCCCCCGGGCCTCGCAGATACGCAGTATTTT. It encodes CASTPPGLADTQYF. The entire variable domain, with the rest obtained from reference TRBV7-8 and TRBJ2-3, is as follows: GAGVSQSPRYKVAKRGQDVALRCDPISGHVSLFWYQQALGQGPEFLTYFQNEAQLDKSGLPSDRFFAERPEGSVSTLKIQRTQQEDSAVYLCASTPPGLADTQYFGPGTRLTVL.

This clonotype was picked up many times. This rearrangement joins TRBV20-1 to TRBJ2-7; D call uncertain. Germline-derived CDR1 and CDR2 are DFQATT and SNEGSKA (reference sequence). V was cut by 5 bases and J by 3 bases, with 14 bases left in between. The CDR3 covers 13 residues. CDR3 DNA sequence: TGCAGTGCTGGAACAACCAGGAACTACGAGCAGTACTTC. Amino acids: CSAGTTRNYEQYF.

This clonotype was recorded many times. This chain joins TRBV20-1 and TRBJ1-1; TRBD1 is a possible D gene (5 bases). CDR3 length: 14 amino acids. With 3 bases removed from V and 1 base from J, the gap between germline ends came to 12 bases. Germline V gene sequence: CDR1 DFQATT, CDR2 SNEGSKA (reference sequence). The CDR3 is CSASVEGRNTEAFF. The CDR3 DNA reads as TGCAGTGCTAGCGTGGAGGGGCGGAACACTGAAGCTTTCTTT.

This clonotype came up many times. The V and J genes are TRBV7-2 and TRBJ1-2, with a weak D call TRBD1 (6 bases). The CDR3 extends over 12 amino acids. From germline, CDR1 is SGHTA and CDR2 FQGNSA. V gave up 1 base and J gave up 9 bases, with 9 bases separating them. DNA of the CDR3: TGTGCCAGCAGCTTAGACAGGGAAAGCTACACCTTC. Its translation: CASSLDRESYTF.

This clonotype has at least ten counts. The rearrangement joins TRBV20-1 to TRBJ2-3; the D is unclear. CDR1 DFQATT and CDR2 SNEGSKA come from the germline V gene (reference sequence). The length of the CDR3 is 15 residues. Trimming left V 6 bases short and J 0 bases short, with 16 bases between. This CDR3 is CSAISGASSTDTQYF. The CDR3 coding sequence is TGCAGTGCCATATCTGGAGCGTCTAGCACAGATACGCAGTATTTT.

There are many counts of this clonotype. V usage is TRBV20-1 and J usage is TRBJ2-7; D perhaps matches TRBD1 (6 bases). CDR1 is DFQATT, CDR2 SNEGSKA, per germline (reference sequence). Trimming took off 5 bases at V and 2 bases at J, with 13 bases between the two ends. The CDR3 is made up of 13 amino acids. CDR3 loop: CSADADSPYEQYF. The CDR3 coding sequence is TGCAGTGCTGACGCGGACAGCCCCTACGAGCAGTACTTC.

This clonotype occurred many times. The V and J genes are TRBV6-2 or TRBV6-3 and TRBJ2-7, with D hard to call. Germline-derived CDR1 and CDR2 are MNHEY and SVGEGT. The CDR3 runs to 12 residues. V was clipped by 2 bases and J by 6 bases, with 8 bases between them. The CDR3 loop is CASSYDRFEQYF. Here the CDR3 DNA reads TGTGCCAGCAGTTACGACCGATTCGAGCAGTACTTC.

This clonotype was seen repeatedly, ten times or more. This rearrangement joins TRBV5-8 to TRBJ2-1; tentatively, D is TRBD2 (7 bases). V was trimmed by 5 bases and J by 8 bases, leaving 20 bases between them. Germline V gene data show CDR1 as SGHTS and CDR2 as YDEGEE. The CDR3 contains 15 residues. Here the CDR3 reads CASRIWGGPLDEQFF. The DNA for the CDR3 is TGTGCCAGCAGGATCTGGGGGGGGCCGTTGGATGAGCAGTTCTTC.